A single sample gave rise to the 24 T cell receptor beta chains below, sequenced in a study of blood T cell repertoires in COVID-19. Sequencing was performed with immunoSEQ multiplex PCR; in TCRdb, only in-frame clones are kept and a portion is missing. The sample carries 200,000 to 250,000 clones, 88% recorded once. Sequenced material: peripheral blood. The origin of the receptors is an older woman with acute or convalescent COVID-19.

Only one count was recorded for this clone. The genes are TRBV11-3 and TRBJ2-2, with D perhaps matching TRBD2 (6 bases). Germline values: CDR1 SGHNT, CDR2 YENEEA. The ends were cut back, 4 bases at V and 0 bases at J, with 9 bases in the middle. The CDR3 loop spans 15 amino acids. CDR3 in amino acids: CASSSRLANTGELFF. The CDR3 DNA reads as TGTGCCAGCAGCTCCCGACTAGCGAACACCGGGGAGCTGTTTTTT. The full variable domain, with the rest looked up from reference TRBV11-3 and TRBJ2-2, is EAGVVQSPRYKIIEKKQPVAFWCNPISGHNTLYWYLQNLGQGPELLIRYENEEAVDDSQLPKDRFSAERLKGVDSTLKIQPAELGDSAVYLCASSSRLANTGELFFGEGSRLTVL.

The chain links TRBV7-2 to TRBJ2-5, with TRBD2 identical over 8 bases. Germline V gene lookup returns CDR1 SGHTA and CDR2 FQGNSA. The CDR3 has 15 residues. The trim removed 3 bases at V and 5 bases at J, leaving 8 bases unmatched. The chain's CDR3 is CASSFRQRETETQYF. CDR3 sequence (DNA): TGTGCCAGCAGCTTCAGACAGCGGGAGACGGAGACCCAGTACTTC.

The chain carries TRBV14 and TRBJ1-1; no reliable D call. V lost 1 base and J lost 6, with 9 bases in between. The CDR3 is 13 residues long. The V gene's germline CDR1 is SGHDN and CDR2 FVKESK. CDR3 sequence: CASSQAPVSEAFF. CDR3 DNA sequence: TGTGCCAGCAGCCAAGCTCCCGTATCTGAAGCTTTCTTT.

This rearrangement joins TRBV6-5 to TRBJ2-7, with 10 bases identical to TRBD1. From germline, CDR1 is MNHEY and CDR2 SVGAGI. The length of the CDR3 is 14 residues. Losses at the gene ends were 6 bases for V and 7 bases for J; bases not matched to a gene: 9. The CDR3 protein is CASRGDRGAREQYF. The CDR3 DNA sequence: TGTGCCAGCAGGGGGGACAGGGGAGCAAGGGAGCAGTACTTC.

The genes are TRBV5-4 and TRBJ1-1; D perhaps matches TRBD1 (6 bases). This CDR3 is 15 amino acids long. V shed 1 base and J shed 2 bases, with 12 bases lying between them. Germline CDR1 reads SGHNT; CDR2 reads YYREEE (reference sequence). The CDR3 bases are TGTGCCAGCAGCTTGTGGGGGCGAGGAAACACTGAAGCTTTCTTT. It encodes CASSLWGRGNTEAFF.

A single count supports this clone. The J gene is TRBJ1-6, the V gene TRBV7-2; 11 positions match TRBD1. The CDR3 runs to 16 residues. Germline CDR1 is SGHTA and CDR2 is FQGNSA. The V and J ends lost 1 base and 7 bases, in that order; junction bases with no gene match: 3. CDR3 nucleotide sequence: TGTGCCAGCAGCTTAGAAGGACAGGGGGCGAATTCACCCCTCCACTTT. The encoded protein is CASSLEGQGANSPLHF.

The chain carries TRBV3-1 (or the pseudogene TRBV3-2) and TRBJ1-2; 9 nucleotides match TRBD1. The CDR3 is 15 amino acids. CDR1 LGHDT and CDR2 YNNKEL come from the germline V gene (reference sequence). V shed 4 bases and J 5 bases; nucleotides not matched to a gene: 8. CDR3 loop: CASSPWDRAVYGYTF. In DNA, the CDR3 is TGTGCCAGCAGCCCGTGGGACAGGGCTGTTTATGGCTACACCTTC.

This rearrangement joins TRBV5-1 to TRBJ1-2; D is undetermined. The CDR3 spans 13 residues. Germline CDR1 reads SGHRS; CDR2 reads YFSETQ. The V end was cut by 1 base, the J end by 6 bases, with 10 bases between. CDR3 residues: CASSLTGSDGYTF. Written as DNA, the CDR3 is TGCGCCAGCAGCTTGACGGGATCGGATGGCTACACCTTC.

This chain uses TRBV6-1 with TRBJ1-2; tentatively, D is TRBD1 (6 bases). V shed 1 base and J shed 4 bases, with 13 bases lying between them. The V gene's germline CDR1 is MNHNS and CDR2 SASEGT. The CDR3 spans 15 residues. The CDR3 sequence: CASSEEGGGPYGYTF. In DNA, the CDR3 is TGTGCCAGCAGTGAAGAGGGGGGGGGCCCCTATGGCTACACCTTC.

The chain uses TRBV19 and TRBJ1-5, with 7 bases aligning to TRBD1. Losses at the gene ends were 6 bases for V and 0 bases for J; bases not matched to a gene: 8. The germline V gene has CDR1 LNHDA and CDR2 SQIVND (reference sequence). The CDR3 spans 16 residues. CDR3 sequence (DNA): TGTGCCAGTAGGAAAACGACAGGGTATAGCAATCAGCCCCAGCATTTT. Its translation is CASRKTTGYSNQPQHF.

The rearrangement links TRBV5-6 to TRBJ2-7; 8 positions match TRBD2. Germline V lookup: CDR1 SGHDT, CDR2 YYEEEE. The junction had 4 bases not matched to a gene; V was cut back by 2 bases and J by 3 bases. This CDR3 region has 14 residues. The CDR3 spells CASSLAGVFYEQYF. The CDR3 bases are TGTGCCAGCAGCTTAGCGGGAGTGTTCTACGAGCAGTACTTC.

The rearrangement links TRBV3-1 (or the pseudogene TRBV3-2) to TRBJ2-5, with 9 bases fitting TRBD2. V lost 5 bases to trimming and J lost 1 base; unmatched junction nucleotides: 5. Germline CDR1 is LGHDT and CDR2 is YNNKEL (reference sequence). The CDR3 sequence is 15 residues long. The CDR3 loop is CASSRSSGTQETQYF. CDR3 nucleotides: TGTGCCAGCAGCAGGTCTAGCGGGACCCAAGAGACCCAGTACTTC.

CDR3: CASSLSGTGGNEQYF. DNA of the CDR3: TGCGCCAGCAGCTTGTCCGGGACAGGGGGCAACGAGCAGTACTTC. The chain is built from TRBV5-1 and TRBJ2-7, with TRBD1 matching over 12 bases. This CDR3 has 15 amino acids. The V gene's germline CDR1 is SGHRS and CDR2 YFSETQ. V dropped 1 base and J dropped 5; count of bases not matched to a gene: 4. The full variable domain, rest sourced from reference TRBV5-1 and TRBJ2-7, is KAGVTQTPRYLIKTRGQQVTLSCSPISGHRSVSWYQQTPGQGLQFLFEYFSETQRNKGNFPGRFSGRQFSNSRSEMNVSTLELGDSALYLCASSLSGTGGNEQYFGPGTRLTVT.

This clone was found once. The rearrangement joins TRBV7-8 to TRBJ1-4; D possibly corresponds to TRBD1 (6 bases). Germline lookup yields CDR1 SGHVS and CDR2 FQNEAQ. Trimming removed 5 bases at V and 4 bases at J, with 14 bases between. This CDR3 comprises 15 residues. This CDR3 reads CASSVMTGHNEKLFF. The CDR3, as DNA: TGTGCCAGCAGCGTCATGACAGGCCATAATGAAAAACTGTTTTTT.

The chain is built from TRBV6-4 and TRBJ2-3; weak D call: TRBD1 (6 bases). V was pared by 3 bases and J by 2 bases, with 15 bases between. CDR3 size: 16 residues. Germline V gene data show CDR1 as MRHNA and CDR2 as SNTAGT. This CDR3 reads CASSDQTGQSTDTQYF. Here the CDR3 DNA reads TGTGCCAGCAGTGATCAGACGGGACAATCCACAGATACGCAGTATTTT.

The gene calls are TRBV9 and TRBJ1-2; 10 bases agree with TRBD1. The ends lost 1 base at V and 1 base at J; junction bases unmatched: 4. The germline V gene encodes CDR1 SGDLS and CDR2 YYNGEE. The CDR3 is 16 amino acids. For the CDR3, the DNA is TGTGCCAGCAGCGTATTCGGACAGGGGGATAACTATGGCTACACCTTC. Amino acid sequence: CASSVFGQGDNYGYTF.

The chain is built from TRBV6-5 and TRBJ2-7; TRBD2 matches 11 bases. V lost 4 bases, J lost 3 bases, and 8 bases stayed unmatched. The V gene's germline CDR1 is MNHEY and CDR2 SVGAGI. The CDR3 loop spans 16 amino acids. The CDR3 here is CASSSAGTSGFYEQYF. CDR3 nucleotides: TGTGCCAGCAGTTCTGCCGGGACTAGCGGATTCTACGAGCAGTACTTC.

This chain links TRBV30 with TRBJ1-1, with D perhaps TRBD1 (5 bases). The CDR3 contains 16 residues. CDR1 is GTSNPN and CDR2 is SVGIG in the germline V gene (reference sequence). V gave up 2 bases and J gave up 5 bases, with 21 bases separating them. The CDR3 region is CAWSRLWGEAKTEAFF. The CDR3 nucleotides are TGTGCCTGGAGTCGTTTGTGGGGGGAGGCGAAGACTGAAGCTTTCTTT.

The chain has TRBV6-5 and TRBJ1-5; TRBD1 might be the D (6 bases). The CDR3 has 14 amino acids. Trimming removed 0 bases at V and 6 bases at J, with 9 bases between. Germline lookup yields CDR1 MNHEY and CDR2 SVGAGI. CDR3 DNA: TGTGCCAGCAGTTACTCGGCAGGGGTTCAGCCCCAGCATTTT. Translated, it gives CASSYSAGVQPQHF.

This clone was seen a handful of times. This rearrangement joins TRBV5-5 to TRBJ1-1, with D perhaps matching TRBD1 (6 bases). CDR3 length: 14 amino acids. Germline V gene sequence: CDR1 SGHKS, CDR2 YYEKEE (reference sequence). Trimming took 3 bases from V and 2 from J, leaving 11 bases between them. Written as DNA, the CDR3 is TGTGCCAGCAGCTCCCAGGGGTCCAACACTGAAGCTTTCTTT. Its translation is CASSSQGSNTEAFF.

The chain uses TRBV6-5 and TRBJ1-2; 7 bases agree with TRBD1. Germline values: CDR1 MNHEY, CDR2 SVGAGI. With V trimmed by 6 bases and J by 5 bases, 9 bases remained unmatched. The CDR3 extends over 14 amino acids. The CDR3 region is CASSRPDRRYGYTF. The DNA of the CDR3 is TGTGCCAGCAGCCGCCCGGACAGGCGTTATGGCTACACCTTC.

V gene TRBV5-1 combines with J gene TRBJ1-2, with D perhaps matching TRBD1 (5 bases). There are 14 residues in the CDR3. The germline V gene has CDR1 SGHRS and CDR2 YFSETQ. V was clipped by 2 bases and J by 3 bases, with 11 bases between them. The CDR3 region has the DNA TGCGCCAGCAGCTTAGATACAGGCTACTATGGCTACACCTTC. Encoded protein: CASSLDTGYYGYTF.

This clone was recorded once. The chain is built from TRBV7-3 and TRBJ1-2; 12 positions agree with TRBD1. V trimming: 2 bases; J trimming: 8 bases; junction bases outside the gene matches: 12. The CDR3 is made up of 17 amino acids. Germline V lookup: CDR1 SGHTA, CDR2 FQGTGA. The CDR3 loop reads CASSLARGTGGAGGYTF. CDR3 DNA sequence: TGTGCCAGCAGCTTAGCGCGAGGGACAGGGGGCGCAGGAGGCTACACCTTC.

V usage is TRBV30 and J usage is TRBJ2-1; 8 bases fit TRBD1. Germline-derived CDR1 and CDR2 are GTSNPN and SVGIG (reference sequence). The CDR3 covers 14 residues. V dropped 4 bases and J dropped 5; count of bases not matched to a gene: 7. CDR3 amino acids: CAWKDRDRNNEQFF. For the CDR3, the DNA is TGTGCCTGGAAAGATCGGGACAGGAACAATGAGCAGTTCTTC. The full variable domain, with the rest looked up from reference TRBV30 and TRBJ2-1, is SQTIHQWPATLVQPVGSPLSLECTVEGTSNPNLYWYRQAAGRGLQLLFYSVGIGQISSEVPQNLSASRPQDRQFILSSKKLLLSDSGFYLCAWKDRDRNNEQFFGPGTRLTVL.